The 20 T cell receptor beta chains reported below all come from one sample, sequenced in a study of T cells in Graves' hyperthyroidism and ophthalmopathy (dated by TCRdb to the late 2010s). To prepare the library, multiplex PCR was applied. TCRdb lists the instrument as Illumina HiSeq 2000. TCR beta CDR3 regions were amplified from RNA transcripts. The first round of RT-PCR for the TCR CDR3 was performed with the HTBI primer set and the Qiagen OneStep RT-PCR kit. The public reads were reanalyzed by TCRdb: fastp trimming at Q25, MiXCR alignment, in-frame beta chains only. Each entry is one CDR3 protein sequence, shown with its most common DNA and genes. The sample data list under 650,000 distinct CDR3 sequences, and roughly 16% of these were observed just once. The ten biggest clones cover 3.5% to 4% of the sample. Material for sequencing was blood. Receptors originate from a woman aged 25-40 years with Graves' hyperthyroidism.

This clonotype was observed at least ten times. The V and J genes are TRBV7-3 and TRBJ2-7; possible D gene TRBD2, 6 bases. Germline CDR1 reads SGHTA; CDR2 reads FQGTGA. Between the trimmed V and J ends, which lost 2 bases and 6 bases, there was a span of 14 bases. The CDR3 runs 14 residues. CDR3 in DNA: TGTGCCAGCAGCTTATTCTCGGGAGAAGGCGAGCAGTACTTC. Protein sequence: CASSLFSGEGEQYF.

This clonotype has at least ten counts. The chain recombines TRBV20-1 with TRBJ2-3; D ambiguous. The V end was cut by 4 bases, the J end by 0 bases, with 8 bases between. CDR3 length: 13 residues. Germline values: CDR1 DFQATT, CDR2 SNEGSKA (reference sequence). The CDR3 DNA reads TGCAGTGCTAATCTCGGAAGCACAGATACGCAGTATTTT. The encoded protein is CSANLGSTDTQYF.

This clonotype was picked up a small number of times. The J gene is TRBJ2-3, the V gene TRBV14; D unclear. V lost 3 bases and J lost 3, with 7 bases in between. The CDR3 totals 13 residues. Germline CDR1 reads SGHDN; CDR2 reads FVKESK. CDR3 bases: TGTGCCAGCAGCCACGATCTGACAGATACGCAGTATTTT. Translated, it gives CASSHDLTDTQYF. Complete variable domain (other parts from reference TRBV14 and TRBJ2-3): EAGVTQFPSHSVIEKGQTVTLRCDPISGHDNLYWYRRVMGKEIKFLLHFVKESKQDESGMPNNRFLAERTGGTYSTLKVQPAELEDSGVYFCASSHDLTDTQYFGPGTRLTVL.

This clonotype was seen more than once but under ten times. The genes are TRBV6-1 and TRBJ2-7; D gene uncertain. V lost 5 bases to trimming and J lost 6 bases, with 11 bases between them. Germline CDR1 is MNHNS and CDR2 is SASEGT. The CDR3 totals 12 residues. The CDR3 nucleotides read TGTGCCAGCAGTCCCCAAAGGTCCGAGCAGTACTTC. It yields the protein CASSPQRSEQYF.

In its sample, this clonotype was seen many times. The CDR3 protein is CASTGITKEAFF. The CDR3 coding sequence is TGTGCCAGTACAGGGATAACAAAAGAAGCTTTCTTT. The chain links TRBV2 to TRBJ1-1, with D tentatively TRBD1 (6 bases). Germline CDR1 is SNHLY and CDR2 is FYNNEI. The V gene lost 9 bases and the J gene lost 8 bases, with 16 bases spanning the gap. CDR3 length: 12 amino acids.

As concerns this clonotype: One end of the junction does not line up with germline, which may come from a read error. The chain couples TRBV27 to TRBJ1-1; possibly TRBD1 for D (6 bases). The CDR3 length is 14 residues. Germline CDR1 is MNHEY and CDR2 is SMNVEV (reference sequence). CDR3 nucleotides: TGTGTCAGCACCTCAGGGGATCTGAACACTGAAGCTTTCTTT. Translating gives CVSTSGDLNTEAFF.

The table lists this clonotype with many counts. The V and J genes are TRBV20-1 and TRBJ2-1; 8 nucleotides match TRBD2. The CDR3 is 17 amino acids. The trim removed 3 bases at V and 3 bases at J, leaving 13 bases unmatched. The germline V gene has CDR1 DFQATT and CDR2 SNEGSKA (reference sequence). The CDR3 loop is CSARTYLLAGHYNEQFF. The DNA of the CDR3 is TGCAGTGCTAGGACCTACCTCCTAGCGGGCCACTACAATGAGCAGTTCTTC.

Here the CDR3 DNA reads TGTGCCAGCAGCTCCACACGGACAGGGGTTTCACCCCTCCACTTT. Translation: CASSSTRTGVSPLHF. This chain links TRBV7-2 with TRBJ1-6; 9 bases line up with TRBD1. The CDR3 spans 15 residues. Germline lookup yields CDR1 SGHTA and CDR2 FQGNSA. J gave up 9 bases and V 4 bases, and 7 bases lay outside the gene matches.

The chain combines TRBV27 with TRBJ1-1; TRBD1 is a possible D gene (5 bases). V dropped 8 bases and J dropped 5 bases, with 15 bases sitting between them. This CDR3 region has 13 residues. Germline V gives CDR1 MNHEY, CDR2 SMNVEV (reference sequence). The CDR3 reads CASGYGGATEAFF. In nucleotides, the CDR3 is TGTGCCAGCGGGTACGGGGGAGCAACTGAAGCTTTCTTT.

The chain is built from TRBV11-3 and TRBJ2-5, with 7 bases fitting TRBD1. The length of the CDR3 is 14 residues. The V gene's germline CDR1 is SGHNT and CDR2 YENEEA. With V trimmed by 2 bases and J by 5 bases, 5 bases remained unmatched. The CDR3 is CASSLQTGLETQYF. The CDR3 region has the DNA TGTGCCAGCAGCTTACAGACAGGGTTGGAGACCCAGTACTTC.

Note on this clonotype: The final CDR3 position lacks the conserved phenylalanine or tryptophan, pointing to a likely read error. Here the CDR3 reads CASIERDNEKLFV. The DNA for the CDR3 is TGTGCCAGCATCGAAAGGGATAATGAAAAACTGTTTGTT. This sequence joins TRBV28 and TRBJ1-4; no definite D call. CDR1 and CDR2 from the germline V gene are MDHEN and SYDVKM. This CDR3 is 13 amino acids long. V lost 7 bases to trimming and J lost 4 bases, with 10 bases between them.

This clonotype has at least ten counts. The chain is built from TRBV3-1 and TRBJ2-7; D gene ambiguous. CDR1 is LGHDT and CDR2 is YNNKEL in the germline V gene (reference sequence). The CDR3 totals 14 residues. Trimming pared 1 base from V and 0 bases from J, leaving 7 bases between. CDR3 in DNA: TGTGCCAGCAGCCAAGTTTCAGGCTCCTACGAGCAGTACTTC. Translation gives CASSQVSGSYEQYF.

This clonotype occurred many times. The chain has TRBV3-1 and TRBJ1-5, with TRBD1 as a possible D gene (5 bases). V lost 1 base to trimming and J lost 6 bases, with 10 bases between them. The CDR3 is 14 residues long. Germline assignment: CDR1 LGHDT and CDR2 YNNKEL (reference sequence). The CDR3 sequence is CASSQGVGLQPQHF. CDR3 DNA: TGTGCCAGCAGCCAAGGGGTGGGGCTTCAGCCCCAGCATTTT.

This clonotype was detected ten times or more. The chain combines TRBV2 with TRBJ2-5, with 7 bases identical to TRBD1. The CDR3 has 14 residues. Unmatched junction bases numbered 9, after V lost 7 bases and J lost 4 bases. Germline assignment: CDR1 SNHLY and CDR2 FYNNEI. CDR3 sequence reads: CASNNSPGGETQYF. The CDR3 nucleotides read TGTGCCAGCAATAACTCCCCAGGGGGAGAGACCCAGTACTTC.

This clonotype has at least ten counts. The gene calls are TRBV2 and TRBJ2-3; a possible D gene is TRBD1 (6 bases). Trimming pared 6 bases from V and 6 bases from J, leaving 13 bases between. In germline, CDR1 is SNHLY, CDR2 FYNNEI. The CDR3 is 13 residues long. CDR3 DNA sequence: TGTGCCAGCAGCCTAGCAGGGGACGATACGCAGTATTTT. Protein product: CASSLAGDDTQYF. Variable domain in full (rest from reference TRBV2 and TRBJ2-3): EPEVTQTPSHQVTQMGQEVILRCVPISNHLYFYWYRQILGQKVEFLVSFYNNEISEKSEIFDDQFSVERPDGSNFTLKIRSTKLEDSAMYFCASSLAGDDTQYFGPGTRLTVL.

This clonotype was picked up many times. The chain carries TRBV6-1 and TRBJ1-1; perhaps TRBD1 as D (5 bases). The germline V and J ends were trimmed by 8 bases and 0 bases, with 16 bases remaining between them. The CDR3 runs 15 residues. Germline assignment: CDR1 MNHNS and CDR2 SASEGT. CDR3: CASGAQGLLNTEAFF. CDR3 nucleotides: TGTGCCAGCGGGGCGCAGGGCCTCCTGAACACTGAAGCTTTCTTT.

This clonotype was seen many times. The chain joins TRBV2 to TRBJ2-7; 9 nucleotides match TRBD2. V shed 6 bases, J shed 0 bases, and the junction held 3 bases outside the gene matches. CDR1 is SNHLY and CDR2 is FYNNEI in the germline V gene. The CDR3 totals 14 residues. In nucleotides, the CDR3 is TGTGCCAGCAGGGAGACTAGCGGCTCCTACGAGCAGTACTTC. Encoded protein: CASRETSGSYEQYF. The full variable domain, rest sourced from reference TRBV2 and TRBJ2-7, is EPEVTQTPSHQVTQMGQEVILRCVPISNHLYFYWYRQILGQKVEFLVSFYNNEISEKSEIFDDQFSVERPDGSNFTLKIRSTKLEDSAMYFCASRETSGSYEQYFGPGTRLTVT.

This clonotype was seen a few times. The rearrangement joins TRBV9 to TRBJ2-1; 10 nucleotides line up with TRBD2. The germline gives CDR1 SGDLS, CDR2 YYNGEE. Trimming cost V 4 bases and J 7 bases; bases outside gene matches: 8. This CDR3 spans 15 amino acids. Here the CDR3 DNA reads TGTGCCAGCAGCCCTCTAGCGGGAGCGTCGAATGAGCAGTTCTTC. Translated, it gives CASSPLAGASNEQFF.

V gene TRBV7-9 combines with J gene TRBJ2-5, with D perhaps matching TRBD1 or TRBD2 (7 bases each). The CDR3 loop spans 14 amino acids. Germline V gene data show CDR1 as SEHNR and CDR2 as FQNEAQ (reference sequence). The V gene lost 10 bases and the J gene lost 4 bases, with 19 bases spanning the gap. The CDR3 reads CATQPQGGRETQYF. For the CDR3, the DNA is TGTGCCACCCAACCCCAGGGGGGGCGAGAGACCCAGTACTTC.

This clonotype has only a few counts. J is TRBJ2-7 and V is TRBV5-5, with D perhaps matching TRBD2 (6 bases). The germline gives CDR1 SGHKS, CDR2 YYEKEE (reference sequence). V lost 0 bases and J lost 6, with 13 bases in between. This CDR3 has 14 residues. Here the CDR3 DNA reads TGTGCCAGCAGCTTGGCAGGGACTGGACGCGAGCAGTACTTC. It encodes CASSLAGTGREQYF.